The clone carrying this TCR beta chain is medium-sized. Antigen specificity is unknown. The sample originates from a study of metastatic and nonmetastatic thyroid tumors. J was trimmed by 3 bases and V by 4 bases; bases with no gene match: 9. From germline, CDR1 is SGDLS and CDR2 YYNGEE. The CDR3 sequence is 16 residues long. General study results and limits: Reportedly, malignant thyroid tumors had significantly higher TCR beta diversity than benign nodules, in blood and tumor.

Per the original data handling: The distant-metastasis classifier for papillary thyroid cancer was built from CDR3 differences across clinicopathological groups. TCRdb ran MiXCR on the PCR reads. TCRdb, not the original authors, processed these V and J calls. The data show more than 9,500 clones, around 26% seen once. Nobody among the patients had been given any treatment before thyroid surgery. This receptor was identified in a male donor with papillary thyroid cancer or a benign thyroid nodule (not recorded which). Some clones in this sample may be carry-over from other donors' samples. The chain has TRBV9 and TRBJ2-7, with 11 bases fitting TRBD1. Sequenced sample: adjacent normal tissue. CDR3 DNA: TGTGCCAGCAGCCCCAGGAGGGACAGGGGGAACTACGAGCAGTACTTC. Its protein is CASSPRRDRGNYEQYF.